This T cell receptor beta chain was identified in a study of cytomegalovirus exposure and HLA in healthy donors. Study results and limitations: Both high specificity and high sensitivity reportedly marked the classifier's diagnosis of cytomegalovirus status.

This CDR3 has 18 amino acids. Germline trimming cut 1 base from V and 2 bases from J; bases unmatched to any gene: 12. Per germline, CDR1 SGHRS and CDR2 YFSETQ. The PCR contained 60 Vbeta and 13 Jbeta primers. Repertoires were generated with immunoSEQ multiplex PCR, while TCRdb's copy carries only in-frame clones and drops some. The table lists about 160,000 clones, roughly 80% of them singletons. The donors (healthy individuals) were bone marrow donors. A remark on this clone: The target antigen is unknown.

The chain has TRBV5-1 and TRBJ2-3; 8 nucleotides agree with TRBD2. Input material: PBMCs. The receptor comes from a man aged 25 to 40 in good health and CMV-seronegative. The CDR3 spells CASSLSSPGLGHTDTQYF. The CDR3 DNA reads TGCGCCAGCAGCTTGTCTTCCCCGGGACTAGGACACACAGATACGCAGTATTTT.